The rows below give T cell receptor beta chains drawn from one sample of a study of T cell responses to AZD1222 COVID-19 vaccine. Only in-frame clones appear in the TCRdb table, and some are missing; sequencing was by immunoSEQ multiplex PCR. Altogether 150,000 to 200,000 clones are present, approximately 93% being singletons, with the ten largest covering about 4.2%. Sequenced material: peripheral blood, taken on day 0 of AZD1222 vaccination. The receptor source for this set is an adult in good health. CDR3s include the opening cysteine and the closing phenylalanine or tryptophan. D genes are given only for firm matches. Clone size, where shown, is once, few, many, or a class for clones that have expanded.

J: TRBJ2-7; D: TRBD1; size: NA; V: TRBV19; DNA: TGTGCCAGTAGGGGACAGGCACCCTACGAGCAGTACTTC; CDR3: CASRGQAPYEQYF
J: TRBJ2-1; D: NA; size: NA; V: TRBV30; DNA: TGTGCCTCCAACGCGGGAAGATACCGTAATGAGCAGTTCTTC; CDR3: CASNAGRYRNEQFF
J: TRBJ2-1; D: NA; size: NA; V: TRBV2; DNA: TGTGCCAGCAACCCGACTGGTAATGAGCAGTTCTTC; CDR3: CASNPTGNEQFF
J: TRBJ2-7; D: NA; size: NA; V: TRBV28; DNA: TGTGCCAGCAGTTGGGACTACGAGCAGTACTTC; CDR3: CASSWDYEQYF
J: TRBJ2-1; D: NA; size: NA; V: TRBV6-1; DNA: TGTGCCAGCAGTGACCGAGCGAGCAGCTCCTACAATGAGCAGTTCTTC; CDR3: CASSDRASSSYNEQFF
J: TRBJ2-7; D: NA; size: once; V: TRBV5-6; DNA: TGTGCCAGCAGCTTGCTAGCGTCGGGCTACGAGCAGTACTTC; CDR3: CASSLLASGYEQYF
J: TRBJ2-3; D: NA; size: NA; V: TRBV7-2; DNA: TGTGCCAGCAGCTTAATGGTCAGGGGAACAGATACGCAGTATTTT; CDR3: CASSLMVRGTDTQYF
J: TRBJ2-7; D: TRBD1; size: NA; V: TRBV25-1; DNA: TGTGCCAGCAGTGATGGGACGGGACAGGGCCTCTACGAGCAGTACTTC; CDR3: CASSDGTGQGLYEQYF
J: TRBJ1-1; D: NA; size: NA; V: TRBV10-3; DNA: TGTGCCACCTGGAACCGGGAAGAAAACACTGAAGCTTTCTTT; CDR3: CATWNREENTEAFF
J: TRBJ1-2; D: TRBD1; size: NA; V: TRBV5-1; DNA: TGCGCCAGCAGCCCGGACAGGGGTGGAGATGGTGGCTACACCTTC; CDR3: CASSPDRGGDGGYTF
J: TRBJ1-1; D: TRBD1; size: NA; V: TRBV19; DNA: TGTGCCAGTTCCGGGACAGGATGGACTGAAGCTTTCTTT; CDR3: CASSGTGWTEAFF
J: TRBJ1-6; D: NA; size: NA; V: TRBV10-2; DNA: TGCGCCAGCCGGGTCACGAATTCACCCCTCCACTTT; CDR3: CASRVTNSPLHF
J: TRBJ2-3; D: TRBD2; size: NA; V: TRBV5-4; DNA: TGTGCCAGCAGCTTGGAGCGGGGGGATCAAGATACGCAGTATTTT; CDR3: CASSLERGDQDTQYF
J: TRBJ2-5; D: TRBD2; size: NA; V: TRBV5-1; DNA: TGCGCCAGCAGCTTTAGCGGGGGGAAAGAGACCCAGTACTTC; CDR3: CASSFSGGKETQYF
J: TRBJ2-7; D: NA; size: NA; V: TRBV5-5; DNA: TGTGCCAGCAGCTTGGGGGGTCAGGTCTACGAGCAGTACTTC; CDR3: CASSLGGQVYEQYF
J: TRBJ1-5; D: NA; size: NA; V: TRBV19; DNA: TGTGCCAGTAGTATATTCGATTATAGCAATCAGCCCCAGCATTTT; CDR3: CASSIFDYSNQPQHF
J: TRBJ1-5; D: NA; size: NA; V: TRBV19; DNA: TGTGCCAGTAGTGGATTTGGGAATCAGCCCCAGCATTTT; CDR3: CASSGFGNQPQHF
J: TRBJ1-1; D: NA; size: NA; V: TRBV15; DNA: TGTGCCACCAGCAGCACTGACCGAAACACTGAAGCTTTCTTT; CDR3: CATSSTDRNTEAFF
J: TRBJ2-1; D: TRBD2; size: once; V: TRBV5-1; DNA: TGCGCCAGCAGCTTCACGGTAGCGGGGGCCAGGAATGAGCAGTTCTTC; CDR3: CASSFTVAGARNEQFF
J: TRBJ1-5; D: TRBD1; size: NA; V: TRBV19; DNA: TGTGCCAGTAGTATGGACAGGAATAGCAATCAGCCCCAGCATTTT; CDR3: CASSMDRNSNQPQHF
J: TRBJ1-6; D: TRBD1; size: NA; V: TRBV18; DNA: TGTGCCAGCTCACGGATGGGACAGGGGAACTCCTATAATTCACCCCTCCACTTT; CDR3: CASSRMGQGNSYNSPLHF
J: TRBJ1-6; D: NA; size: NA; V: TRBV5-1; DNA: TGCGCCAGCAGCTTGGGTGGGGCGAGCTCCTATAATTCACCCCTCCACTTT; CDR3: CASSLGGASSYNSPLHF
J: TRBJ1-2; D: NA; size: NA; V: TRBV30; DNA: TGTGCCTGGAGCCTACTGGGGGGCGGCTATGGCTACACCTTC; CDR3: CAWSLLGGGYGYTF
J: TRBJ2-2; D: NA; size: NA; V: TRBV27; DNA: TGTGCCAGCATCCCAGACAGTAACACCGGGGAGCTGTTTTTT; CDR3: CASIPDSNTGELFF
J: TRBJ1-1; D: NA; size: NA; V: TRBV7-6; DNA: TGTGCCAGCAGCTCCCCTTTCAATTCGAACACTGAAGCTTTCTTT; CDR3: CASSSPFNSNTEAFF
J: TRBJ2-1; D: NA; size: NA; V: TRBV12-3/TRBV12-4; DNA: TGTGCCAGCAGTTTACGGGGAAATCCGTTCTTC; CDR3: CASSLRGNPFF
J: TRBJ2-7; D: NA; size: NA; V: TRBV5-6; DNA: TGTGCCAGCAGCTCGACCCACGAGCAGTACTTC; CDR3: CASSSTHEQYF
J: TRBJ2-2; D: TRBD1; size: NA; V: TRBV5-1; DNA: TGCGCCAGCAGCCCCCCGGGACAGGGGAACACCGGGGAGCTGTTTTTT; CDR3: CASSPPGQGNTGELFF
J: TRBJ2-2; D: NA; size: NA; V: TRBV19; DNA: TGTGCCAGTTCTGTGGCATTGAACACCGGGGAGCTGTTTTTT; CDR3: CASSVALNTGELFF
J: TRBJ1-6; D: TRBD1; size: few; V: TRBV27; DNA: TGTGCCAGCAGAGAAAGACAGGGACCGAATTCACCCCTCCACTTT; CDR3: CASRERQGPNSPLHF
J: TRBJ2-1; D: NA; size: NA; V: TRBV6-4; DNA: TGTGCCAGCAGTGACGAGCAAATAGCCGAGCAGTTCTTC; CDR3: CASSDEQIAEQFF
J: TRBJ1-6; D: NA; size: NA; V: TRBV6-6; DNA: TGTGCCAGCAGCGCACCACGGTGGGCGACAGCCCGCTCCTATAATTCACCCCTCCACTTT; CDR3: CASSAPRWATARSYNSPLHF
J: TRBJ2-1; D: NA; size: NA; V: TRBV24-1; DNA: TGTGCCACCGCCGAAGGTCCGGACTTCGGCTTTCTCTTC; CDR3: CATAEGPDFGFLF
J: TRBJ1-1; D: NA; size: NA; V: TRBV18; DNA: TGTGCCAGCGTGTTGAGTATACAGGGCACTGAAGCTTTCTTT; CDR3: CASVLSIQGTEAFF
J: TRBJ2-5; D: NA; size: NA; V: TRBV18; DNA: TGTGCCAGCTCACCACGACAAGAGACCCAGTACTTC; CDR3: CASSPRQETQYF
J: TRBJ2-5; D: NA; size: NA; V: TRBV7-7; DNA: TGTGCCAGCAGCCCCCACTCTAGCTCGCAAGAGACCCAGTACTTC; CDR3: CASSPHSSSQETQYF
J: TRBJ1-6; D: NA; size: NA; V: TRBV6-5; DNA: TGTGCCAGCGGGACTAGCTCCTATAATTCACCCCTCCACTTT; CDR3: CASGTSSYNSPLHF
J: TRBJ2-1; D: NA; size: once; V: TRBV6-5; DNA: TGTGCCAGCAGTTACCAGGGGTACAATGAGCAGTTCTTC; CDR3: CASSYQGYNEQFF
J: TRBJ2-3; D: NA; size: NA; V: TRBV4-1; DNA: TGCGCCAGCAGCCAAGATCACCTACCCACAGATACGCAGTATTTT; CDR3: CASSQDHLPTDTQYF
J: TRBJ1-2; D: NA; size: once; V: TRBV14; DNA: TGTGCCAGCAGCCAAGACATCGGGGGGGCCCTTGGCTACACCTTC; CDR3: CASSQDIGGALGYTF